This entry is about one T cell receptor beta chain. The target antigen is unknown. These data belong to a study of shared clonotypes between healthy human individuals. This CDR3 region has 17 residues. The germline gives CDR1 SGHNT, CDR2 YYREEE (reference sequence). Trimming removed 0 bases from V and 1 base from J, with 14 bases in between. Study results and caveats: Rarefaction showed that sequencing of sorted subsets was incomplete (despite large depth).

Sequencing was performed with immunoSEQ multiplex PCR; in TCRdb, only in-frame clones are kept and a portion is missing. Among over a million clones, around 97% were seen once, and the ten largest hold about 1%. The V call is TRBV5-4, the J call TRBJ2-1, with D possibly being TRBD1 or TRBD2 (5 bases each). The TCR was taken from a man aged 25 to 40 in good health. Sequenced input: naive CD4+ T cells sorted from blood. Subset indicated: CD45RA+ positively selected. The CDR3 nucleotides are TGTGCCAGCAGCTTGGCCCTGAGGGGTGCGTCCTACAATGAGCAGTTCTTC. This encodes CASSLALRGASYNEQFF.